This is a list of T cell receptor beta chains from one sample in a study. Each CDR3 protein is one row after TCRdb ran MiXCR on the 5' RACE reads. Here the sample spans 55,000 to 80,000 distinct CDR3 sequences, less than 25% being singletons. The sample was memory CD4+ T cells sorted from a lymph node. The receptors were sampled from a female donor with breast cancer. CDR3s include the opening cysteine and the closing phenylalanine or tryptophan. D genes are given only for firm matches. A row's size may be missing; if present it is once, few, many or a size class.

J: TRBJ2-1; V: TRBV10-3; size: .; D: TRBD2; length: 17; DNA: TGTGCCATCAGTCGACTAGCGGGAGACTCGGGAAACGATGAGCAGTTCTTC; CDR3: CAISRLAGDSGNDEQFF
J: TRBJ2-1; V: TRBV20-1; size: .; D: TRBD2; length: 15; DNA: TGCAGTGCTACCTCACTAGCGGGAGGGCCTAATGAGCAGTTCTTC; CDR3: CSATSLAGGPNEQFF
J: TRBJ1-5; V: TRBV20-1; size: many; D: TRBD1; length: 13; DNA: TGCAGTGCTAGGACAGGGGCAGGTCAGCCCCAGCATTTT; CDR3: CSARTGAGQPQHF
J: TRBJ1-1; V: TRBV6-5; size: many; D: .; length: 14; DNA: TGTGCCAGCAGTTACTCGGTCCGGACGACTGAAGCTTTCTTT; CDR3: CASSYSVRTTEAFF
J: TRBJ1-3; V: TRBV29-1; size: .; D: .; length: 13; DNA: TGCAGCGTTGAAAAGGGCTCTGGAAACACCATATATTTT; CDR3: CSVEKGSGNTIYF
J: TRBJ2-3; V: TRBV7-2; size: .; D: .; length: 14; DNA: TGTGCCAGCAGCAACGCTGCACGCACAGATACGCAGTATTTT; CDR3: CASSNAARTDTQYF
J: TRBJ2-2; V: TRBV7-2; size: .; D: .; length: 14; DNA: TGTGCCAGCAGCTTTTTAGGGAACACCGGGGAGCTGGTTTTT; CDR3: CASSFLGNTGELVF
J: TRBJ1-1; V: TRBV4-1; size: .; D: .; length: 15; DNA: TGCGCCAGCAGCCCAGGTCCGGGGGTGAACACTGAAGCTTTCTTT; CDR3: CASSPGPGVNTEAFF
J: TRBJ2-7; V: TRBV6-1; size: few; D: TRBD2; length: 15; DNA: TGTGCCAGCAGTGCAGGACTAGCGGGGTCCTACGAGCAGTACTTC; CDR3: CASSAGLAGSYEQYF
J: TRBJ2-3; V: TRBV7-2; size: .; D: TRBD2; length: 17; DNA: TGTGCCAGCAGCTTACAGGGCGCTAGCGGGAGTATAGATACGCAGTATTTT; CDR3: CASSLQGASGSIDTQYF
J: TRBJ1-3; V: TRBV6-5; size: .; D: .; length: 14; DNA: TGTGCCAGCATCGGACCCAACGACAGAAACACCATATATTTT; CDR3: CASIGPNDRNTIYF
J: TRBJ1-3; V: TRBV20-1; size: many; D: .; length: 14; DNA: TGCAGTGCTAGTAGACAGCACTCTGGAAACACCATATATTTT; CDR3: CSASRQHSGNTIYF
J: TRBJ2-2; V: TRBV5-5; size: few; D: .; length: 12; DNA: TGTGCCAGCAGCTTGAGCACCGGGGAGCTGTTTTTT; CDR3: CASSLSTGELFF
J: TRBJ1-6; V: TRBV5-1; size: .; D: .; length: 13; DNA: TGCGCCAGCAGCCAGTACAGGGATTCACCCCTCCACTTT; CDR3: CASSQYRDSPLHF
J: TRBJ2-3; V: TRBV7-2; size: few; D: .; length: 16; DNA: TGTGCCAGCAGCTTAATAAAGGGGCTACGCACAGATACGCAGTATTTT; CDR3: CASSLIKGLRTDTQYF
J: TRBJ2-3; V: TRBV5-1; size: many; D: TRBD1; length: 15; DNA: TGCGCCAGCAGCTTGATCGGACAGGTCACAGATACGCAGTATTTT; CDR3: CASSLIGQVTDTQYF
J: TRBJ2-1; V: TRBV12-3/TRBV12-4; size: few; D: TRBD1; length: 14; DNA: TGTGCCAGCAGTTTACAGGGGGCGAGGAATGAGCAGTTCTTC; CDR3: CASSLQGARNEQFF
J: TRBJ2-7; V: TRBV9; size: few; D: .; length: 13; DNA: TGTGCCAGCAGCGTAGGGGCAGGATACGAGCAGTACTTC; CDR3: CASSVGAGYEQYF
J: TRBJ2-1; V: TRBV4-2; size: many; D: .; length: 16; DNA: TGTGCCAGCAGCCAAGACGTAATGGGGGCGTACAATGAGCAGTTCTTC; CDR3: CASSQDVMGAYNEQFF
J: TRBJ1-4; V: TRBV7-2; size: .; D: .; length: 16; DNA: TGTGCCAGCAGCTTAGTTGCGGGGGTGGGTAATGAAAAACTGTTTTTT; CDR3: CASSLVAGVGNEKLFF
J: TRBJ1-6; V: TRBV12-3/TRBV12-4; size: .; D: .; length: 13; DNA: TGTGCCAGCAGAGAACCGAATAATTCACCCCTCCACTTT; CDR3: CASREPNNSPLHF
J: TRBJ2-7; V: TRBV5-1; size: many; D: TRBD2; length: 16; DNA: TGCGCCAGCCCTGGACTAGCGGGAGGTTTTTCCTACGAGCAGTACTTC; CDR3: CASPGLAGGFSYEQYF
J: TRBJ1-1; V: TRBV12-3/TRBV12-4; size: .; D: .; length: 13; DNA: TGTGCCATCGAACTTCCGGGGAACACTGAAGCTTTCTTT; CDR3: CAIELPGNTEAFF
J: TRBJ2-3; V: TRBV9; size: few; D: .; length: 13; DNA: TGTGCCAGCAGCGCCGGCCGTGCGTCAACGCAGTATTTT; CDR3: CASSAGRASTQYF
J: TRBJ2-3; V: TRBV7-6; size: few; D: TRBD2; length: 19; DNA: TGTGCCAGCAGCCAATCTCCGGGACTAGCGGGAGTTAGCACAGATACGCAGTATTTT; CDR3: CASSQSPGLAGVSTDTQYF
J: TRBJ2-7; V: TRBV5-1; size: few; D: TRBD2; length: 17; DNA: TGCGCCAGCAGCTCCGGGACTAGCGGGAGGACACACTACGAGCAGTACTTC; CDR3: CASSSGTSGRTHYEQYF
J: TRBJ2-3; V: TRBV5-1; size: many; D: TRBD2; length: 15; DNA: TGCGCCAGCAGCTTATCTAGGACTAGGACAGATACGCAGTATTTT; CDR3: CASSLSRTRTDTQYF
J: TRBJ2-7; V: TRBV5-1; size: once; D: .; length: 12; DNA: TGCGCCAGCAGCTTCACAGACAACGAGCAGTACTTC; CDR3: CASSFTDNEQYF
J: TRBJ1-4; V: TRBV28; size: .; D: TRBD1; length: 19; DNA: TGTGCCAGCAGTTTAGACCCGGGGACAGGGAATAATTTTAATGAAAAACTGTTTTTT; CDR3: CASSLDPGTGNNFNEKLFF
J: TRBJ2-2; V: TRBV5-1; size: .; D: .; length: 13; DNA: TGCGCCAGCAAGGGGGATAACACCGGGGAGCTGTTTTTT; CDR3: CASKGDNTGELFF